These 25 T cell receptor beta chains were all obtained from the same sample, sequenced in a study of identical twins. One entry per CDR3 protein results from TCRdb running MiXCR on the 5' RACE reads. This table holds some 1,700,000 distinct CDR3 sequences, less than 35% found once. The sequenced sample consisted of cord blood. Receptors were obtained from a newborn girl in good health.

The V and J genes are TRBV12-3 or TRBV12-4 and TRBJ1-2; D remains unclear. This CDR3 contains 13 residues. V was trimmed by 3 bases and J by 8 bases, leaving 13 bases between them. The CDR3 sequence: CASSLGLQQGYTF. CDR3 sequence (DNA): TGTGCCAGCAGTTTGGGCCTGCAGCAGGGCTACACCTTC.

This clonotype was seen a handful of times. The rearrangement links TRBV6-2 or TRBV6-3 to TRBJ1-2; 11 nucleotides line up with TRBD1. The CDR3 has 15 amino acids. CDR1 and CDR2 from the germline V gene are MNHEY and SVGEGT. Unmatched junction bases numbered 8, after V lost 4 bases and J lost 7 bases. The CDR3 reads CASSWTGGKSSGYTF. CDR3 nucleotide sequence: TGTGCCAGCAGTTGGACAGGGGGCAAGTCTAGTGGCTACACCTTC.

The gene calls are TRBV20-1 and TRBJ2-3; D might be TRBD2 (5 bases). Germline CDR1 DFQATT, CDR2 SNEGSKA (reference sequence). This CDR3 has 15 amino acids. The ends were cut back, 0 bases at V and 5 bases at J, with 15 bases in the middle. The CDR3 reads CSARDGREPKDTQYF. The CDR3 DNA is TGCAGTGCTAGAGATGGAAGGGAGCCAAAAGATACGCAGTATTTT.

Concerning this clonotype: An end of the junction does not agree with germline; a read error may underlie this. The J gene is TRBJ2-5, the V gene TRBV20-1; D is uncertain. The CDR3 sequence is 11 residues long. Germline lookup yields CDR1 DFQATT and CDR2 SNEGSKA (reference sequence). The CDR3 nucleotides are TGCAGTGTAGTCGGGCAAGAGACCCAGCACTTC. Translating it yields CSVVGQETQHF.

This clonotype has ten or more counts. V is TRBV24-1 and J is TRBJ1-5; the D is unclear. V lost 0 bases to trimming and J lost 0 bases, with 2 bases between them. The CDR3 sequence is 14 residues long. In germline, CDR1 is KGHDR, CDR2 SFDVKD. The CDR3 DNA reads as TGTGCCACCAGTGATTTGTCTAGCAATCAGCCCCAGCATTTT. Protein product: CATSDLSSNQPQHF.

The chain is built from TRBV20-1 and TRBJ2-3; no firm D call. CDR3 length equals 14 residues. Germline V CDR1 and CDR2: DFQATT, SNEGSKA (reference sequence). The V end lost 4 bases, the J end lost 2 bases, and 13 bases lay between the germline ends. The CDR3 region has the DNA TGCAGTGCTAATCAGGACGGATTCACAGATACGCAGTATTTT. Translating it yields CSANQDGFTDTQYF.

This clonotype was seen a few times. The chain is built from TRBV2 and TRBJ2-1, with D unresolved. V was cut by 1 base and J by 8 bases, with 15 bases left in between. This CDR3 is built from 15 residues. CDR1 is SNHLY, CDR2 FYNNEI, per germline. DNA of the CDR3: TGTGCCAGCAGTGAAGGGCTAACGCTTACCCATGAGCAGTTCTTC. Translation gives CASSEGLTLTHEQFF.

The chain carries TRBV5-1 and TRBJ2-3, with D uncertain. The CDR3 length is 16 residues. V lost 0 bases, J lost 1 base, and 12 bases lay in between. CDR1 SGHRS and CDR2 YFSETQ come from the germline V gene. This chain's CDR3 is CASSLVTERGTDTQYF. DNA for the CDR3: TGCGCCAGCAGCTTGGTTACGGAGCGAGGCACAGATACGCAGTATTTT.

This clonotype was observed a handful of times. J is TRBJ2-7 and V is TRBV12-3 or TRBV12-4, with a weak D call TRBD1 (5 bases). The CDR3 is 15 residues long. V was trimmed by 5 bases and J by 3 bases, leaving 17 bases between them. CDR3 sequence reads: CASSRGLPAYYEQYF. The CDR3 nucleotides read TGTGCCAGCAGTAGGGGTCTCCCGGCTTACTACGAGCAGTACTTC.

CDR3 in amino acids: CAISDRDGNQPQHF. For the CDR3, the DNA is TGTGCCATCAGTGACCGGGACGGCAATCAGCCCCAGCATTTT. This chain joins TRBV10-3 and TRBJ1-5; tentative D call: TRBD1 (5 bases). The CDR3 is 14 amino acids. Trimming shortened V by 3 bases and J by 2 bases, and 8 bases separated the two germline ends. Germline V CDR1 and CDR2: ENHRY, SYGVKD.

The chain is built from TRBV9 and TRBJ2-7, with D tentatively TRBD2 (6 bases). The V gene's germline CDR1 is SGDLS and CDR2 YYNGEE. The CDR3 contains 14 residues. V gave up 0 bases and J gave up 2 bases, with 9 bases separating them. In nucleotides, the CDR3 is TGTGCCAGCAGCGTAGACGGCGGGACCTACGAGCAGTACTTC. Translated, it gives CASSVDGGTYEQYF.

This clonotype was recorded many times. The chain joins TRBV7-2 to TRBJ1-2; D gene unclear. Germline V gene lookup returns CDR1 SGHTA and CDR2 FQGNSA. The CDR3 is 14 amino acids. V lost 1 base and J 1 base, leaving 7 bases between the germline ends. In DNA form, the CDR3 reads TGTGCCAGCAGCTTAGACAGAGATAACTATGGCTACACCTTC. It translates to CASSLDRDNYGYTF.

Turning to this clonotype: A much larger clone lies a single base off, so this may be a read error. Here the CDR3 DNA reads TGTGCCAGCAGGTCTAGAGGATCCTCCAATGAGCAGTACTTC. This gives the protein CASRSRGSSNEQYF. The chain combines TRBV2 with TRBJ2-5; D uncertain. Germline CDR1 is SNHLY and CDR2 is FYNNEI. Trimming shortened V by 6 bases and J by 11 bases, and 22 bases separated the two germline ends. The CDR3 sequence is 14 residues long.

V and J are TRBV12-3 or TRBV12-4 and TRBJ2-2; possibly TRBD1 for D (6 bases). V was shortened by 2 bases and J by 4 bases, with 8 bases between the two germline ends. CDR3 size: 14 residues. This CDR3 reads CASSLTGRTGELFF. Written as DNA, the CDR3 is TGTGCCAGCAGTTTAACAGGGCGCACCGGGGAGCTGTTTTTT.

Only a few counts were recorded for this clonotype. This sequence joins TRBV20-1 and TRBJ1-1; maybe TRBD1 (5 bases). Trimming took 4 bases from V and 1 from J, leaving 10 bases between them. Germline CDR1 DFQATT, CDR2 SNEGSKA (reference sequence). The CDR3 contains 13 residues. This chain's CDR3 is CSATGTPNTEAFF. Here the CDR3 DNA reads TGCAGTGCTACCGGGACTCCGAACACTGAAGCTTTCTTT.

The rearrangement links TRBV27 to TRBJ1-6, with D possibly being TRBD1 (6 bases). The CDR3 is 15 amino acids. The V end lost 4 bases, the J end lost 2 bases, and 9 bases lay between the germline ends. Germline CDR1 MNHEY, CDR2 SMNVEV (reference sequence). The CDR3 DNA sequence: TGTGCCAGCAGTTGGGGACACCCCTATAATTCACCCCTCCACTTT. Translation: CASSWGHPYNSPLHF.

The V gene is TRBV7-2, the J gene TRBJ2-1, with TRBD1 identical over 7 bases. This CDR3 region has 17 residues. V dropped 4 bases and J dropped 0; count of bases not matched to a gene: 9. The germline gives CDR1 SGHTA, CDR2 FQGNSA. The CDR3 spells CASSSRTGVSSYNEQFF. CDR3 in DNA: TGTGCCAGCAGCTCCAGGACAGGCGTTAGCTCCTACAATGAGCAGTTCTTC.

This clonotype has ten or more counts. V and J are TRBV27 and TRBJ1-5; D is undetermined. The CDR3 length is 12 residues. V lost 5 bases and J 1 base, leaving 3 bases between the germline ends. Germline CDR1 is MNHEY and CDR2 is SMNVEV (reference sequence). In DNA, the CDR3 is TGTGCCAGCAGTGCCAGCAATCAGCCCCAGCATTTT. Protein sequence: CASSASNQPQHF.

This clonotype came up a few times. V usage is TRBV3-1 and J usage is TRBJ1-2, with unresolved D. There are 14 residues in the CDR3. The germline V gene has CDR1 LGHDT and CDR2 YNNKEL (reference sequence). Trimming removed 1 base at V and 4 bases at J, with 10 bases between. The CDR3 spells CASSQVMDIYGYTF. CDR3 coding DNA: TGTGCCAGCAGCCAAGTTATGGATATCTATGGCTACACCTTC.

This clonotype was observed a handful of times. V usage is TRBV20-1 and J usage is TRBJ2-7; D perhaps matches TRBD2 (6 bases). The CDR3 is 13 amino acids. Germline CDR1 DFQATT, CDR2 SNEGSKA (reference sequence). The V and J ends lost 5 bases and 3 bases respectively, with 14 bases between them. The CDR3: CSARPGLIYEQYF. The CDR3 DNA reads TGCAGTGCTCGGCCGGGACTCATCTACGAGCAGTACTTC.

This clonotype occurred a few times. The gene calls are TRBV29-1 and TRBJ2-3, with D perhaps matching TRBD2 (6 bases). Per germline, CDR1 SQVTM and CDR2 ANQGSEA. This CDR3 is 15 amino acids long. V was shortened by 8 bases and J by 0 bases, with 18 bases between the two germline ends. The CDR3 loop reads CSTRLGGSSTDTQYF. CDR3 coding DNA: TGCAGCACACGTCTCGGGGGATCTAGCACAGATACGCAGTATTTT.

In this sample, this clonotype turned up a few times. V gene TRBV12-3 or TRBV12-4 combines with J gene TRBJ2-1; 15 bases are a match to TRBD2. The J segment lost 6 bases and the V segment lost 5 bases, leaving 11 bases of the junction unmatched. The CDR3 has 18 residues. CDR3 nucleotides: TGTGCCAGCAGTCCCCGGACTAGCGGGAGGGCGCCCTTCAATGAGCAGTTCTTC. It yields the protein CASSPRTSGRAPFNEQFF.

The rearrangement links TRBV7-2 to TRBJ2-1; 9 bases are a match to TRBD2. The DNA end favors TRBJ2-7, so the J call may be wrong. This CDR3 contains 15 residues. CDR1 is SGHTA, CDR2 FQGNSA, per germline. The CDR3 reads CASSLLRGGYNEQYF. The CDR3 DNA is TGTGCCAGCAGCTTACTGCGGGGGGGGTACAATGAGCAGTACTTC.

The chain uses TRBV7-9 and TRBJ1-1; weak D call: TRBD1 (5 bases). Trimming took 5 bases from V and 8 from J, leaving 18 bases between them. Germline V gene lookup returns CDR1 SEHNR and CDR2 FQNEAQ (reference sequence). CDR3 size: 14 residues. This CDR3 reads CASSAETAKGEAFF. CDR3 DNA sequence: TGTGCCAGCAGCGCCGAGACAGCGAAGGGGGAAGCTTTCTTT.

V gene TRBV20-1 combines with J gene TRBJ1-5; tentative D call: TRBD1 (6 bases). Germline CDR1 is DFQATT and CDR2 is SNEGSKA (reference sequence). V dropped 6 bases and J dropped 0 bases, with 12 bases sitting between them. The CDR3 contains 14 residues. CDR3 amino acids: CSAGGTYSNQPQHF. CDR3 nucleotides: TGCAGTGCCGGCGGGACATATAGCAATCAGCCCCAGCATTTT.